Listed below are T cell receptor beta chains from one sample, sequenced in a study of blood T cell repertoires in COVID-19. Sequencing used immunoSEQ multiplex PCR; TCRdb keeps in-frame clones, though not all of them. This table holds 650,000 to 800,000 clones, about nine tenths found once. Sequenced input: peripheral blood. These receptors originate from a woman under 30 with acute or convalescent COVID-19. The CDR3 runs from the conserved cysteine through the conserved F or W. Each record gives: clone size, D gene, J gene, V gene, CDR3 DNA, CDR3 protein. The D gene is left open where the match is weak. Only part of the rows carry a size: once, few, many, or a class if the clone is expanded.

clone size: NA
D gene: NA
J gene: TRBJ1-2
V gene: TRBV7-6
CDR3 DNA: TGTGCCAGCAGCAGCGGCCCCAACTATGGCTACACCTTC
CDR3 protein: CASSSGPNYGYTF

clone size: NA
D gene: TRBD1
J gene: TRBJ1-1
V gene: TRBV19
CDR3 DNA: TGTGCCAGTAGTATGGGGCGGACAGGGGTGACTGAAGCTTTCTTT
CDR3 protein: CASSMGRTGVTEAFF

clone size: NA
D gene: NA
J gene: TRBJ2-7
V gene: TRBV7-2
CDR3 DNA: TGTGCCAGCAGCTTAGCGCAGGGGCCCTTTCCCTACGAGCAGTACTTC
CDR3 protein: CASSLAQGPFPYEQYF

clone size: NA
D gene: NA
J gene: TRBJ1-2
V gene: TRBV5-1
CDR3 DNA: TGCGCCAGCAGCTTGGAAGGGGCTGGCTACACCTTC
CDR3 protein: CASSLEGAGYTF

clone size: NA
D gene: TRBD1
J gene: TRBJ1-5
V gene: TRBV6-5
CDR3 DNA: TGTGCCAGCAGATGGGACAGGGGTGTCCATCAGCCCCAGCATTTT
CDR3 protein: CASRWDRGVHQPQHF

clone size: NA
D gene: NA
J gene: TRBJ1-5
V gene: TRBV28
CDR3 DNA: TGTGCCAGCAGTTTAGGCAGTCCAAATCAGCCCCAGCATTTT
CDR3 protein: CASSLGSPNQPQHF

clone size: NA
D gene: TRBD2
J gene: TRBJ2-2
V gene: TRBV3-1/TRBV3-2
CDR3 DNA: TGTGCCAGCACTTCTAGCGGGGGAAACACCGGGGAGCTGTTTTTT
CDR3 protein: CASTSSGGNTGELFF

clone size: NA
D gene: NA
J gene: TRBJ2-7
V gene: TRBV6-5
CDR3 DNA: TGTGCCAGCAGTTACTCGAGACAGGTAACCTACGAGCAGTACTTC
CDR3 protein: CASSYSRQVTYEQYF

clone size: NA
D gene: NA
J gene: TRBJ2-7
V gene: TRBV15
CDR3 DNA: TGTGCCACCAGCAGAGATATGGGACTCGCACTCGAGCAGTACTTC
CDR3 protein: CATSRDMGLALEQYF

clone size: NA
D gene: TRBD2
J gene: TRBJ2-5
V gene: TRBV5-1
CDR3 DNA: TGCGCCAGCAGCTTGGCCCTGCTAGCGGGGGGCCTGGAGACCCAGTACTTC
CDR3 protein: CASSLALLAGGLETQYF

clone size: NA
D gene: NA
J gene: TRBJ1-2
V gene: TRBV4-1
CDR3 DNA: TGCGCCAGCAGCCGGAAATCGGGAGGCTACACCTTC
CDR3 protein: CASSRKSGGYTF

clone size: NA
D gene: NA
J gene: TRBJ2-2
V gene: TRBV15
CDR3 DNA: TGTGCCACCAGCGTTCATACCGGGGAGCTGTTTTTT
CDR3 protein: CATSVHTGELFF

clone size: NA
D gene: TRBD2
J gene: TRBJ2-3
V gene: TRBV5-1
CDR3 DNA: TGCGCCAGCAGCGCGGGACTAGCGGGGGGCCTTAGCACAGATACGCAGTATTTT
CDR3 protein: CASSAGLAGGLSTDTQYF

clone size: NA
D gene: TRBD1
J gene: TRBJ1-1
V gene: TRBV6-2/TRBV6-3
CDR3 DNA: TGTGCCAGCAGTTACCGGGCGGAGGGGGCCACTGAAGCTTTCTTT
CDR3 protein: CASSYRAEGATEAFF

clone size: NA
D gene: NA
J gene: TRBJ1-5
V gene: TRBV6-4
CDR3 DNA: TGTGCCAGCATTTCACGGACAGCGAATCAGCCCCAGCATTTT
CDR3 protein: CASISRTANQPQHF

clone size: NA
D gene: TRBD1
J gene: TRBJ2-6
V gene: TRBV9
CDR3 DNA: TGTGCCAGCAGCGCCTCCTTACAGGGGGCTGGGGCCAACGTCCTGACTTTC
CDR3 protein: CASSASLQGAGANVLTF

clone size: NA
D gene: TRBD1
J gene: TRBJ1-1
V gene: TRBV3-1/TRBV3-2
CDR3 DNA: TGTGCCAGCAGCCAGCTGGGGACAGAGAACACTGAAGCTTTCTTT
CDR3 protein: CASSQLGTENTEAFF

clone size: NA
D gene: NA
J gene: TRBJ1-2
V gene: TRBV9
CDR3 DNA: TGTGCCAGCAGCCCCCGCGCCCCTCTCTATGGCTACACCTTC
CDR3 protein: CASSPRAPLYGYTF

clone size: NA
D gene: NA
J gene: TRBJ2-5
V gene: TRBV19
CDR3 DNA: TGTGCCACCCTAGGAGAACAAGAGACCCAGTACTTC
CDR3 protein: CATLGEQETQYF

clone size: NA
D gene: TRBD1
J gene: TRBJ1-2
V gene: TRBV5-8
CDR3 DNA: TGTGCCAGCAGCTTAAACAGGGGGCGTTTGGATGGCTACACCTTC
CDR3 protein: CASSLNRGRLDGYTF

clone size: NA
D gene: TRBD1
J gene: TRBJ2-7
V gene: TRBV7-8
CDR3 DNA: TGTGCCAGCAGCTCTGGGACAGGCCTCTCCTACGAGCAGTACTTC
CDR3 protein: CASSSGTGLSYEQYF

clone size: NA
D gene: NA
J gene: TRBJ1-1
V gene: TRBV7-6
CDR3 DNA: TGTGCCAGCAGCTTAGCGTATCCCACAGGGCTGACGAACACTGAAGCTTTCTTT
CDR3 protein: CASSLAYPTGLTNTEAFF

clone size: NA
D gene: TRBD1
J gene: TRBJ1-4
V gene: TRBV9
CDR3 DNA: TGTGCCAGCAGCGTAGACGGGACAGTTAATGAAAAACTGTTTTTT
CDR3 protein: CASSVDGTVNEKLFF

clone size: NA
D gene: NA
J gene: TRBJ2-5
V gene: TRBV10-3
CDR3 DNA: TGTGCCATCAGTGAGACGGGAGAGACCCAGTACTTC
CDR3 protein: CAISETGETQYF

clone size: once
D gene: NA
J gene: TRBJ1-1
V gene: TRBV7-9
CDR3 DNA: TGTGCCAGCAGCTTAGGAGACAGGCGGGCTTTCTTT
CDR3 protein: CASSLGDRRAFF

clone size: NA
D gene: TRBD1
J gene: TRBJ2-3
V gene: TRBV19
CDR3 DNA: TGTGCCAGTAGTAACCCCCTCCGGGACAGATTCTATACGCAGTATTTT
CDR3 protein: CASSNPLRDRFYTQYF

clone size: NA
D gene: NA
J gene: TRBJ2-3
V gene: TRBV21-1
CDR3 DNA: TGTGCCAGCAGCAAAGCCGGGAGCGGGACGAGGCCAGATACGCAGTATTTT
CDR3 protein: CASSKAGSGTRPDTQYF

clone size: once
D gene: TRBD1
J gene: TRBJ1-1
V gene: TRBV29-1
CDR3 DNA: TGCAGCGCCTCGGGAACCACAGGGGTCCCAGGCATGAACACTGAAGCTTTCTTT
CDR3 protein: CSASGTTGVPGMNTEAFF